The rows below give T cell receptor beta chains drawn from one sample of a study of T cell responses to AZD1222 COVID-19 vaccine. The data were produced by immunoSEQ multiplex PCR, yet TCRdb's version contains in-frame clones alone and is incomplete. The sample has about 130,000 clones; just over 90% are singletons. Here the sequenced sample was peripheral blood, taken on day 0 of AZD1222 vaccination. The origin of the receptors is an adult in good health. The CDR3 runs from the conserved cysteine through the conserved F or W. Each record gives: CDR3 DNA, CDR3 protein, D gene, J gene, V gene, clone size. A D gene is named only where the DNA matches it firmly. Rows give clone size only sometimes, using once, few, many, or a class for an expanded clone.

cdr3_nt: TGTGCCAGTAGTCTCCGGGACAGGGTGGTGACAGATACGCAGTATTTT; cdr3_aa: CASSLRDRVVTDTQYF; d_call: TRBD1; j_call: TRBJ2-3; v_call: TRBV19; clone_size: -
cdr3_nt: TGTGCCAGCAGTGAAAACCCTGATAGCGGGGGCGATGAGCAGTTCTTC; cdr3_aa: CASSENPDSGGDEQFF; d_call: TRBD2; j_call: TRBJ2-1; v_call: TRBV6-4; clone_size: once
cdr3_nt: TGTGCCAGCGGCGGAGGGGGCAATAGCAATCAGCCCCAGCATTTT; cdr3_aa: CASGGGGNSNQPQHF; d_call: TRBD1; j_call: TRBJ1-5; v_call: TRBV6-4; clone_size: -
cdr3_nt: TGTGCCAGCAGTCCCCTCCCGGGTTACGAGCAGTACTTC; cdr3_aa: CASSPLPGYEQYF; d_call: -; j_call: TRBJ2-7; v_call: TRBV12-3/TRBV12-4; clone_size: once
cdr3_nt: TGCGCCAGCAGTGATGCGCCAGCGGCCGGCTACACCTTC; cdr3_aa: CASSDAPAAGYTF; d_call: -; j_call: TRBJ1-2; v_call: TRBV10-2; clone_size: -
cdr3_nt: TGTGCCAGCAGTGAGGGGCGGAACACCGGGGAGCTGTTTTTT; cdr3_aa: CASSEGRNTGELFF; d_call: -; j_call: TRBJ2-2; v_call: TRBV6-1; clone_size: -
cdr3_nt: TGTGCCAGCAGCCTGACAGCGGGGAGCACAGATACGCAGTATTTT; cdr3_aa: CASSLTAGSTDTQYF; d_call: TRBD2; j_call: TRBJ2-3; v_call: TRBV7-6; clone_size: -
cdr3_nt: TGTGCCAGTAGTATAATAGGGGGCGTAGGCACTGAAGCTTTCTTT; cdr3_aa: CASSIIGGVGTEAFF; d_call: TRBD1; j_call: TRBJ1-1; v_call: TRBV19; clone_size: once
cdr3_nt: TGTGCCACCAGTGACCCCGACCAGGGGGAGGTTCAGCCCCAGCATTTT; cdr3_aa: CATSDPDQGEVQPQHF; d_call: TRBD1; j_call: TRBJ1-5; v_call: TRBV24-1; clone_size: once
cdr3_nt: TGTGCCAGCAGCCAGGCGGTTGCAACTAATGAAAAACTGTTTTTT; cdr3_aa: CASSQAVATNEKLFF; d_call: -; j_call: TRBJ1-4; v_call: TRBV3-1/TRBV3-2; clone_size: -
cdr3_nt: TGTGCCAGCAGTTCCCCGACAGGTGGGGGAGAGACCCAGTACTTC; cdr3_aa: CASSSPTGGGETQYF; d_call: -; j_call: TRBJ2-5; v_call: TRBV6-2/TRBV6-3; clone_size: few
cdr3_nt: TGTGCCAGCTCACCCAGACAAAACACTGAAGCTTTCTTT; cdr3_aa: CASSPRQNTEAFF; d_call: -; j_call: TRBJ1-1; v_call: TRBV18; clone_size: -
cdr3_nt: TGTGCCAGCAGCCCCAGGAACACCATATATTTT; cdr3_aa: CASSPRNTIYF; d_call: -; j_call: TRBJ1-3; v_call: TRBV11-3; clone_size: -
cdr3_nt: TGTGCCAGCAGCTTGGTGGGGACAGGGGAAAGTGAAGCTTTCTTT; cdr3_aa: CASSLVGTGESEAFF; d_call: TRBD1; j_call: TRBJ1-1; v_call: TRBV5-6; clone_size: -
cdr3_nt: TGTGCCAGCAGCGTCCGAGGGTCGGCGATACAGTTCTTC; cdr3_aa: CASSVRGSAIQFF; d_call: -; j_call: TRBJ2-1; v_call: TRBV5-4; clone_size: -
cdr3_nt: TGTGCCAGCAGCTTAGCCTCTCTGGCGAAAGAGACCCAGTACTTC; cdr3_aa: CASSLASLAKETQYF; d_call: -; j_call: TRBJ2-5; v_call: TRBV7-2; clone_size: -
cdr3_nt: TGCGCCAGCAGGGAGATCTCCGACAATGAGCAGTTCTTC; cdr3_aa: CASREISDNEQFF; d_call: -; j_call: TRBJ2-1; v_call: TRBV5-1; clone_size: -
cdr3_nt: TGTGCCAGCAGTTCCATCGGACTAGCGGGGGCCGAGGGGGAGTATTTT; cdr3_aa: CASSSIGLAGAEGEYF; d_call: TRBD2; j_call: TRBJ2-3; v_call: TRBV28; clone_size: -
cdr3_nt: TGTGCCAGCAGTGGATCGACAGCGAGCTGGAGGGATGAAGCTTTCTTT; cdr3_aa: CASSGSTASWRDEAFF; d_call: -; j_call: TRBJ1-1; v_call: TRBV6-1; clone_size: -
cdr3_nt: TGTGCCAGCAGCTCCGTAAGAGGGGCCTACGAGCAGTACTTC; cdr3_aa: CASSSVRGAYEQYF; d_call: -; j_call: TRBJ2-7; v_call: TRBV7-2; clone_size: -
cdr3_nt: TGCGCCAGCAGCCAATTACGGGGAAACACCATATATTTT; cdr3_aa: CASSQLRGNTIYF; d_call: -; j_call: TRBJ1-3; v_call: TRBV4-1; clone_size: -
cdr3_nt: TGTGCCAGCAGCTTACAGGGACGGCCACAAGAGACCCAGTACTTC; cdr3_aa: CASSLQGRPQETQYF; d_call: -; j_call: TRBJ2-5; v_call: TRBV7-6; clone_size: -
cdr3_nt: TGTGCCAGCAGCTTCTCCGGGACAATGAACACTGAAGCTTTCTTT; cdr3_aa: CASSFSGTMNTEAFF; d_call: -; j_call: TRBJ1-1; v_call: TRBV7-2; clone_size: -
cdr3_nt: TGTGCCAGCAGTCAGGCTGGCAATGAAAAACTGTTTTTT; cdr3_aa: CASSQAGNEKLFF; d_call: -; j_call: TRBJ1-4; v_call: TRBV27; clone_size: -
cdr3_nt: TGTGCCACCAGCAGAGTGTTTAGTTGGCAGGGAAATTCACCCCTCCACTTT; cdr3_aa: CATSRVFSWQGNSPLHF; d_call: -; j_call: TRBJ1-6; v_call: TRBV15; clone_size: -
cdr3_nt: TGTGCCAGCAGTTACTCGGGACAGGTGGACTGGTATGGCTACACCTTC; cdr3_aa: CASSYSGQVDWYGYTF; d_call: TRBD1; j_call: TRBJ1-2; v_call: TRBV6-5; clone_size: once
cdr3_nt: TGTGCCAGCAGCGTTGGCGGCCAAGAGACCCAGTACTTC; cdr3_aa: CASSVGGQETQYF; d_call: -; j_call: TRBJ2-5; v_call: TRBV9; clone_size: -
cdr3_nt: TGTGCCAGCAGTTTAGTGGGGGAGACCCAGTACTTC; cdr3_aa: CASSLVGETQYF; d_call: -; j_call: TRBJ2-5; v_call: TRBV28; clone_size: -
cdr3_nt: TGCGCCAGCAGTGAGTCTTGGGGCCCCTACGAGCAGTACTTC; cdr3_aa: CASSESWGPYEQYF; d_call: -; j_call: TRBJ2-7; v_call: TRBV10-2; clone_size: few
cdr3_nt: TGTGCCAGCTCGGGACAGGGGGCAGGTCAGCCCCAGCATTTT; cdr3_aa: CASSGQGAGQPQHF; d_call: TRBD1; j_call: TRBJ1-5; v_call: TRBV3-1/TRBV3-2; clone_size: once
cdr3_nt: TGTGCCTGGAGTCTTTCAGGGGGGGCTTGGGGTGAGCAGTTCTTC; cdr3_aa: CAWSLSGGAWGEQFF; d_call: -; j_call: TRBJ2-1; v_call: TRBV30; clone_size: -
cdr3_nt: TGTGCCAGCAGCATCCACTTCGTCAGAGAGAACACCGGGGAGCTGTTTTTT; cdr3_aa: CASSIHFVRENTGELFF; d_call: -; j_call: TRBJ2-2; v_call: TRBV9; clone_size: -
cdr3_nt: TGTGCCAGCAGTGAATTTGGTAGCAAGGCCGGGGAGCTGTTTTTT; cdr3_aa: CASSEFGSKAGELFF; d_call: -; j_call: TRBJ2-2; v_call: TRBV6-1; clone_size: once
cdr3_nt: TGTGCCAGCAGTTTACCCACTCGCTATGGCTACACCTTC; cdr3_aa: CASSLPTRYGYTF; d_call: -; j_call: TRBJ1-2; v_call: TRBV28; clone_size: once
cdr3_nt: TGTGCCAGCAAACGCCCGGCCGGGCCCGGGAGTACGCAGTATTTT; cdr3_aa: CASKRPAGPGSTQYF; d_call: -; j_call: TRBJ2-3; v_call: TRBV6-5; clone_size: -
cdr3_nt: TGCAGCGTTGAGGCCGGGGGGCAATACTTC; cdr3_aa: CSVEAGGQYF; d_call: -; j_call: TRBJ2-7; v_call: TRBV29-1; clone_size: -
cdr3_nt: TGTGCCAGCGTGATCGGGACAGCCAACTATGGCTACACCTTC; cdr3_aa: CASVIGTANYGYTF; d_call: TRBD1; j_call: TRBJ1-2; v_call: TRBV28; clone_size: -
cdr3_nt: TGTGCCAGCAGCCAGGGGACCTCAAGCACAGATACGCAGTATTTT; cdr3_aa: CASSQGTSSTDTQYF; d_call: -; j_call: TRBJ2-3; v_call: TRBV27; clone_size: once